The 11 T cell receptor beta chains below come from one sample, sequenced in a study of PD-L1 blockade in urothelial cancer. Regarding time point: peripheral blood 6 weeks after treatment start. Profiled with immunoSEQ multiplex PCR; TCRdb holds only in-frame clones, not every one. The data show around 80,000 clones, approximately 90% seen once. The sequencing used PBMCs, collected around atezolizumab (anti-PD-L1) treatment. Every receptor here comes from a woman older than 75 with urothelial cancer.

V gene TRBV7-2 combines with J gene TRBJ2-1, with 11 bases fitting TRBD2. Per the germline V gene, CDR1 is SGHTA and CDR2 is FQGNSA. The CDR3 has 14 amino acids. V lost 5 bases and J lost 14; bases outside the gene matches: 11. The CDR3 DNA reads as TGTGCCAGCAGCCAGGCAATTAGCGGGAGGGCCAAGTTCTTC. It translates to CASSQAISGRAKFF.

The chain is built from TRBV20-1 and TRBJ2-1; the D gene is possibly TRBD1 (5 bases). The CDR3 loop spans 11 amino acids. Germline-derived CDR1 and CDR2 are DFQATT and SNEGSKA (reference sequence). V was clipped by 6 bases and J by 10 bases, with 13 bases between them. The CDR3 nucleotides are TGCAGTGCCCAGGGATTTCGGGAGCAGTTCTTC. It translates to CSAQGFREQFF.

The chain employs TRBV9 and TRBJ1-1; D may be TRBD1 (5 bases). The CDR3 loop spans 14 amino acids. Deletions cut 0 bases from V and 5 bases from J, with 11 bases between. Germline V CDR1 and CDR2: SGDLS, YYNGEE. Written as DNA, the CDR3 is TGTGCCAGCAGCGTAGACTCGGGGGAGACTGAAGCTTTCTTT. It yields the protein CASSVDSGETEAFF.

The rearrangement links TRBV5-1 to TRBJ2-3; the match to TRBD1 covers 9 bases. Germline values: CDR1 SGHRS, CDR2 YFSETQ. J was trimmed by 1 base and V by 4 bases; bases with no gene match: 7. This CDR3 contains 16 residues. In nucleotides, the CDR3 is TGCGCCAGCAGCACGGGGACAGGGACCGGCACAGATACGCAGTATTTT. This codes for CASSTGTGTGTDTQYF.

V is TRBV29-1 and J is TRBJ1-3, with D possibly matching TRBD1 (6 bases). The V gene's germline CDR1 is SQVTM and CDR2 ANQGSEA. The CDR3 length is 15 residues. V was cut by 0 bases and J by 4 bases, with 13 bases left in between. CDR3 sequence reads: CSVEDRGQTGNTIYF. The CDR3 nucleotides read TGCAGCGTTGAAGATCGAGGACAGACGGGAAACACCATATATTTT. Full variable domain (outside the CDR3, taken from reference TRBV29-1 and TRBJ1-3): SAVISQKPSRDICQRGTSLTIQCQVDSQVTMMFWYRQQPGQSLTLIATANQGSEATYESGFVIDKFPISRPNLTFSTLTVSNMSPEDSSIYLCSVEDRGQTGNTIYFGEGSWLTVV.

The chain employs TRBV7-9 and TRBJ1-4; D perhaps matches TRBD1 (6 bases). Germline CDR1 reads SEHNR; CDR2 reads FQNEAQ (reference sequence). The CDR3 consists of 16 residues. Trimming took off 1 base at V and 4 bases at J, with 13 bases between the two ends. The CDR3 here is CASSLDITGINEKLFF. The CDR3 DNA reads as TGTGCCAGCAGCTTAGACATTACAGGGATTAATGAAAAACTGTTTTTT.

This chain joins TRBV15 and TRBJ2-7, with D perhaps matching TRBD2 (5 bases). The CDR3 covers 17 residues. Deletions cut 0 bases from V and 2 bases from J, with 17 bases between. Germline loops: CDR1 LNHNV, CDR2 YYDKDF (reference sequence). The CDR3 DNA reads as TGTGCCACCAGCAGAGAAGCCATGAGCGGAGTTACCTACGAGCAGTACTTC. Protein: CATSREAMSGVTYEQYF.

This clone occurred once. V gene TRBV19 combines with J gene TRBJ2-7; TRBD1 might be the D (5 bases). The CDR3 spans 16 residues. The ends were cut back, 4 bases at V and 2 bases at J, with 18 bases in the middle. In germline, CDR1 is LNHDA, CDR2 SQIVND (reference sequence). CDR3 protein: CASSRHFTGEAYEQYF. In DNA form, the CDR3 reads TGTGCCAGTAGTAGGCATTTTACAGGCGAGGCCTACGAGCAGTACTTC.

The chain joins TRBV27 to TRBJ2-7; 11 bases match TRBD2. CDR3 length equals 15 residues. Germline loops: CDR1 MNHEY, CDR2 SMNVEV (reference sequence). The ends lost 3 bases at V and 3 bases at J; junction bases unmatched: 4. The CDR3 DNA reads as TGTGCCAGCAGTTTTAGACTAGCGGGAAGCTACGAGCAGTACTTC. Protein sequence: CASSFRLAGSYEQYF.

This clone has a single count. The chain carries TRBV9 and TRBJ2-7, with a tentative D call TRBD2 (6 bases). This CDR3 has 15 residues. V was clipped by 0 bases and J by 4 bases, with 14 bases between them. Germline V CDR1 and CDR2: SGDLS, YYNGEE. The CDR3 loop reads CASSVEGRGLYEQYF. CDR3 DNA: TGTGCCAGCAGCGTAGAAGGCCGGGGGTTGTACGAGCAGTACTTC. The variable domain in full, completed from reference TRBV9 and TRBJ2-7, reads DSGVTQTPKHLITATGQRVTLRCSPRSGDLSVYWYQQSLDQGLQFLIQYYNGEERAKGNILERFSAQQFPDLHSELNLSSLELGDSALYFCASSVEGRGLYEQYFGPGTRLTVT.

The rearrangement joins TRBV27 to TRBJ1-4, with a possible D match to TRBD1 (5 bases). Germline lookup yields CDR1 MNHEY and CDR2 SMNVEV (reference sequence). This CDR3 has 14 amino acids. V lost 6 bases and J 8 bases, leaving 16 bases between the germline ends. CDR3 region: CASSRGVFQEKLFF. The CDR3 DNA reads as TGTGCCAGCAGCCGGGGGGTTTTTCAGGAAAAACTGTTTTTT.